These 20 T cell receptor beta chains originate from one sample sequenced in a study of beta chain features in type 1 diabetes. Every bit of the isolated RNA underwent reverse transcription, so sequencing read expressed TCRB transcripts. Using immunoSEQ multiplex PCR, the repertoire was profiled, and TCRdb retains in-frame clones only, with some absent. The table shows about 470,000 clones, with approximately 30% occurring only once. The sequenced sample was naive CD4+ T cells from blood. These receptors all come from a man younger than 35 in good health.

This clone has a handful of counts. V gene TRBV7-9 combines with J gene TRBJ1-2, with TRBD1 as a possible D gene (5 bases). The CDR3 extends over 16 amino acids. Trimming left V 4 bases short and J 4 bases short, with 19 bases between. Germline V lookup: CDR1 SEHNR, CDR2 FQNEAQ (reference sequence). The CDR3 DNA follows: TGTGCCAGCAGCTGGGTCACCGGGAACACAGGCTATGGCTACACCTTC. Translated, it gives CASSWVTGNTGYGYTF.

This chain uses TRBV27 with TRBJ2-5; D may match TRBD1 or TRBD2 (5 bases each). CDR3 size: 13 residues. From germline, CDR1 is MNHEY and CDR2 SMNVEV (reference sequence). Trimming took off 6 bases at V and 2 bases at J, with 10 bases between the two ends. CDR3 sequence: CASRRWGQETQYF. The CDR3 region has the DNA TGTGCCAGCAGACGATGGGGGCAAGAGACCCAGTACTTC.

The rearrangement uses TRBV2 and TRBJ2-1; a possible D gene is TRBD1 (5 bases). The CDR3 covers 13 residues. Germline loops: CDR1 SNHLY, CDR2 FYNNEI. V was trimmed by 10 bases and J by 10 bases, leaving 20 bases between them. In DNA, the CDR3 is TGTGCCACCCTGGGTGGGGCAGGTATAGAGCAGTTCTTC. Translation: CATLGGAGIEQFF.

The chain recombines TRBV2 with TRBJ1-1; 7 positions match TRBD1. With V trimmed by 6 bases and J by 0 bases, 4 bases remained unmatched. Germline V gives CDR1 SNHLY, CDR2 FYNNEI. The CDR3 spans 14 residues. CDR3 DNA: TGTGCCAGCAGGAGACAGGGTATGAACACTGAAGCTTTCTTT. Its protein is CASRRQGMNTEAFF.

This chain uses TRBV30 with TRBJ1-2; D not resolved. Between the trimmed V and J ends, which lost 2 bases and 0 bases, there was a span of 10 bases. The CDR3 extends over 14 amino acids. Germline assignment: CDR1 GTSNPN and CDR2 SVGIG (reference sequence). The CDR3 is CAWSPTLANYGYTF. The CDR3 nucleotides read TGTGCCTGGAGTCCTACACTAGCTAACTATGGCTACACCTTC.

This rearrangement joins TRBV28 to TRBJ2-7; 9 nucleotides align to TRBD2. J gave up 2 bases and V 5 bases, and 7 bases lay outside the gene matches. CDR1 MDHEN and CDR2 SYDVKM come from the germline V gene. The CDR3 totals 15 residues. CDR3 amino acids: CASSGPAGGTYEQYF. Here the CDR3 DNA reads TGTGCCAGCAGTGGGCCAGCGGGAGGAACCTACGAGCAGTACTTC.

This clone was seen just once. This chain connects TRBV20-1 to TRBJ1-1; D call uncertain. CDR1 DFQATT and CDR2 SNEGSKA come from the germline V gene (reference sequence). V lost 3 bases and J lost 4, with 6 bases in between. This CDR3 comprises 11 residues. CDR3: CSASPATEAFF. CDR3 nucleotide sequence: TGCAGTGCTAGTCCCGCCACTGAAGCTTTCTTT.

The chain recombines TRBV7-9 with TRBJ2-7; TRBD1 agrees at 7 bases. The length of the CDR3 is 15 residues. The ends lost 4 bases at V and 0 bases at J; junction bases unmatched: 6. The V gene's germline CDR1 is SEHNR and CDR2 FQNEAQ (reference sequence). The DNA for the CDR3 is TGTGCCAGCAGCTCTGGACAGGCCAGCTCCTACGAGCAGTACTTC. The encoded protein is CASSSGQASSYEQYF.

The chain joins TRBV9 to TRBJ2-2; 7 positions agree with TRBD1. Germline V gene sequence: CDR1 SGDLS, CDR2 YYNGEE. The CDR3 consists of 15 residues. V lost 4 bases to trimming and J lost 1 base; unmatched junction nucleotides: 4. This CDR3 reads CASSPRDRNTGELFF. CDR3 sequence (DNA): TGTGCCAGCAGCCCTCGGGACAGGAACACCGGGGAGCTGTTTTTT. Variable domain in full (rest from reference TRBV9 and TRBJ2-2): DSGVTQTPKHLITATGQRVTLRCSPRSGDLSVYWYQQSLDQGLQFLIQYYNGEERAKGNILERFSAQQFPDLHSELNLSSLELGDSALYFCASSPRDRNTGELFFGEGSRLTVL.

This clone was observed many times. This specimen includes other DNA sequences encoding the same CDR3. The J gene is TRBJ2-5, the V gene TRBV29-1; perhaps TRBD1 as D (5 bases). V was cut by 4 bases and J by 4 bases, with 13 bases left in between. The CDR3 covers 13 residues. Germline lookup yields CDR1 SQVTM and CDR2 ANQGSEA. The CDR3 loop is CSVAGQGRETQYF. The DNA for the CDR3 is TGCAGCGTTGCGGGCCAGGGCCGAGAGACCCAGTACTTC.

The chain carries TRBV29-1 and TRBJ1-2; D is unclear. Germline lookup yields CDR1 SQVTM and CDR2 ANQGSEA. V lost 1 base to trimming and J lost 4 bases, with 7 bases between them. The CDR3 sequence is 12 residues long. The CDR3 coding sequence is TGCAGCGTTGAAGCGGGTGGCTATGGCTACACCTTC. Translation: CSVEAGGYGYTF. Together with reference TRBV29-1 and TRBJ1-2, the CDR3 gives the full variable domain: SAVISQKPSRDICQRGTSLTIQCQVDSQVTMMFWYRQQPGQSLTLIATANQGSEATYESGFVIDKFPISRPNLTFSTLTVSNMSPEDSSIYLCSVEAGGYGYTFGSGTRLTVV.

This clone showed up just a few times. V gene TRBV7-2 combines with J gene TRBJ2-7; 10 bases fit TRBD2. The V gene end was trimmed by 5 bases and the J gene end by 1 base; junction bases not matched to a gene: 5. In germline, CDR1 is SGHTA, CDR2 FQGNSA. The CDR3 has 15 residues. As DNA, the CDR3 is TGTGCCAGCAGCCCAACTAGCGGGGTTTCCTACGAGCAGTACTTC. It translates to CASSPTSGVSYEQYF.

This chain joins TRBV29-1 and TRBJ2-1; D is unresolved. Trimming left V 3 bases short and J 0 bases short, with 9 bases between. The CDR3 consists of 14 residues. Germline CDR1 and CDR2: SQVTM and ANQGSEA. CDR3 sequence reads: CSVEAWSSYNEQFF. CDR3 nucleotide sequence: TGCAGCGTTGAGGCTTGGAGCTCCTACAATGAGCAGTTCTTC.

This clone has more than one count but fewer than ten. The chain links TRBV28 to TRBJ2-7; 11 nucleotides align to TRBD2. The CDR3 extends over 16 amino acids. Per the germline V gene, CDR1 is MDHEN and CDR2 is SYDVKM. The V gene end was trimmed by 2 bases and the J gene end by 2 bases; junction bases not matched to a gene: 5. The CDR3 DNA is TGTGCCAGCAGTTTAGCCCTAGCGGGAGGACCCTACGAGCAGTACTTC. This sequence encodes CASSLALAGGPYEQYF. The full variable domain, with the rest looked up from reference TRBV28 and TRBJ2-7, is DVKVTQSSRYLVKRTGEKVFLECVQDMDHENMFWYRQDPGLGLRLIYFSYDVKMKEKGDIPEGYSVSREKKERFSLILESASTNQTSMYLCASSLALAGGPYEQYFGPGTRLTVT.

On this clone: This sample also contains other DNA sequences that code for the same CDR3. This sequence joins TRBV7-9 and TRBJ2-7; no firm D call. The CDR3 extends over 11 amino acids. Per germline, CDR1 SEHNR and CDR2 FQNEAQ (reference sequence). The ends were cut back, 6 bases at V and 0 bases at J, with 3 bases in the middle. DNA for the CDR3: TGTGCCAGCAGTCGCTCCTACGAGCAGTACTTC. Translated: CASSRSYEQYF. The full variable domain, with the rest looked up from reference TRBV7-9 and TRBJ2-7, is DTGVSQNPRHKITKRGQNVTFRCDPISEHNRLYWYRQTLGQGPEFLTYFQNEAQLEKSRLLSDRFSAERPKGSFSTLEIQRTEQGDSAMYLCASSRSYEQYFGPGTRLTVT.

The rearrangement joins TRBV29-1 to TRBJ2-5, with D possibly TRBD2 on 6 matching bases. Deletions cut 4 bases from V and 5 bases from J, with 14 bases between. The germline V gene encodes CDR1 SQVTM and CDR2 ANQGSEA. This CDR3 has 13 residues. The CDR3 sequence is CSVGGTARETQYF. The CDR3, as DNA: TGCAGCGTTGGCGGGACGGCAAGGGAGACCCAGTACTTC.

The chain joins TRBV15 to TRBJ2-7; 7 nucleotides agree with TRBD1. Germline V lookup: CDR1 LNHNV, CDR2 YYDKDF (reference sequence). CDR3 length: 15 residues. Trimming cost V 3 bases and J 3 bases; bases outside gene matches: 8. In nucleotides, the CDR3 is TGTGCCACCAGCAGGGACAGGTACTCCCGCTACGAGCAGTACTTC. Its translation: CATSRDRYSRYEQYF.

The CDR3 sequence is CASSRDRAREQYF. CDR3 nucleotide sequence: TGTGCCAGCAGCCGCGACAGGGCCCGCGAGCAGTACTTC. The rearrangement joins TRBV5-4 to TRBJ2-7; 7 bases are a match to TRBD1. Trimming cost V 4 bases and J 6 bases; bases outside gene matches: 7. The CDR3 is made up of 13 amino acids. Per the germline V gene, CDR1 is SGHNT and CDR2 is YYREEE (reference sequence).

The J gene is TRBJ2-1, the V gene TRBV9, with 7 positions matching TRBD1. V lost 4 bases and J lost 4; bases outside the gene matches: 8. This CDR3 has 15 amino acids. Germline CDR1 is SGDLS and CDR2 is YYNGEE. The CDR3 here is CASSPRDSQYNEQFF. In DNA, the CDR3 is TGTGCCAGCAGCCCCCGGGACAGCCAGTACAATGAGCAGTTCTTC.

Written as DNA, the CDR3 is TGTGCCACCGAAGTTGGGGTGGATACGCAGTATTTT. This translates into CATEVGVDTQYF. The chain uses TRBV15 and TRBJ2-3, with unresolved D. With 8 bases removed from V and 6 bases from J, the gap between germline ends came to 12 bases. The CDR3 length is 12 residues. Per the germline V gene, CDR1 is LNHNV and CDR2 is YYDKDF (reference sequence).